The text below deals with one T cell receptor (beta chain). Its antigen is as yet unknown. This record belongs to a study of T cells in Graves' hyperthyroidism and ophthalmopathy. About the research overall: Peripheral blood samples were taken at initial diagnosis, prior to any treatment. Study-level results: Ophthalmopathy prediction by the model preceded onset by a median roughly 6 months. A 13 V-J signature model discriminated ophthalmopathy versus stable hyperthyroidism.

From RNA transcripts, TCR beta CDR3 regions were amplified. First-round RT-PCR targeting the TCR CDR3 was performed with the HTBI primer set. TCRdb reprocessed the multiplex PCR reads with MiXCR, giving one entry per CDR3 protein. The table lists 450,000 to 650,000 distinct CDR3 sequences, approximately 17% of them singletons, with around 17% in the top ten. The V segment lost 5 bases and the J segment 4 bases; nucleotides outside the gene matches: 11. Germline V CDR1 and CDR2: MNHNS, SASEGT. CDR3 length: 15 residues. Disease lasting under 3 months, a NOSPECS grade of at least 4, and a Clinical Activity Score of at least 3 were features of the ophthalmopathy patients.

Sequencing input: blood. The chain is built from TRBV6-1 and TRBJ2-7; TRBD2 matches at 7 bases. The TCR originated in a woman aged 18-35 years with Graves' ophthalmopathy. CDR3 residues: CASSLYGGSGYEQYF. The DNA for the CDR3 is TGTGCCAGCAGTTTGTATGGCGGGAGCGGGTACGAGCAGTACTTC.